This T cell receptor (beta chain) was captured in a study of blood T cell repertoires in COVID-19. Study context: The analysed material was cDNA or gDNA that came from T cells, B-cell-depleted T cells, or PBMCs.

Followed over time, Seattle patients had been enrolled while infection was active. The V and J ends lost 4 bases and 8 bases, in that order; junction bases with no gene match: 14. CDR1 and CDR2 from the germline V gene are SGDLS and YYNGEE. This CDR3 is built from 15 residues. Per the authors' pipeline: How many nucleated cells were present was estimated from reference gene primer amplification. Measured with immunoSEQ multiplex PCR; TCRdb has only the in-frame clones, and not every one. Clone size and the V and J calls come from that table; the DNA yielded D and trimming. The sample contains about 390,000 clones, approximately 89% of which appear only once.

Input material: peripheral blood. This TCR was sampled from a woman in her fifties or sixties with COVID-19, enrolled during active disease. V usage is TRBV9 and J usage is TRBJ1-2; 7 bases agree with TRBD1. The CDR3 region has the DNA TGTGCCAGCAGCCTATGGGACAGTCCCTTGGTGGGCTACACCTTC. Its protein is CASSLWDSPLVGYTF. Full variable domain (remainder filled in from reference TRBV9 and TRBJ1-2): DSGVTQTPKHLITATGQRVTLRCSPRSGDLSVYWYQQSLDQGLQFLIQYYNGEERAKGNILERFSAQQFPDLHSELNLSSLELGDSALYFCASSLWDSPLVGYTFGSGTRLTVV.